This T cell receptor (beta chain) was recovered during a study of blood T cell repertoires in COVID-19. In the study overall: T cells, B-cell-depleted T cells, or PBMCs supplied cDNA or gDNA.

The germline gives CDR1 MDHEN, CDR2 SYDVKM. The CDR3 consists of 16 residues. V was clipped by 8 bases and J by 4 bases; unmatched bases: 12. Clones were sequenced by immunoSEQ multiplex PCR, and TCRdb holds only the in-frame ones, with some missing. Seen here are fewer than 250,000 clones, around 84% observed once, and the top ten hold about 20%. V usage is TRBV28 and J usage is TRBJ2-2, with 8 bases fitting TRBD2. The source is a human donor in a cohort sampled during active COVID-19. The source material was peripheral blood. The chain's CDR3 is CASYSGTGVSTGELFF. The CDR3 DNA follows: TGTGCCAGCTATAGCGGGACGGGCGTGAGCACCGGGGAGCTGTTTTTT.